The 17 T cell receptor beta chains below come from one sample, sequenced in a study of shared T cell receptors in the human thymus. Some clones are missing from TCRdb's copy, which holds only in-frame ones; the method was immunoSEQ multiplex PCR. The table shows about 660,000 clones, with approximately 88% occurring only once. These sequences were also reported in another study, on human thymus T cells.

Sequenced input: thymocytes. The receptors were sampled from a boy younger than two with a congenital heart defect.

The V call is TRBV14, the J call TRBJ2-5; TRBD1 might be the D (5 bases). Germline V gives CDR1 SGHDN, CDR2 FVKESK. Trimming left V 4 bases short and J 5 bases short, with 20 bases between. CDR3 length equals 16 residues. Here the CDR3 DNA reads TGTGCCAGCAGCCTAGACCAGACAGCCCCAAGGGAGACCCAGTACTTC. It translates to CASSLDQTAPRETQYF.

The rearrangement links TRBV7-2 to TRBJ2-1; weak D call: TRBD1 (6 bases). V dropped 4 bases and J dropped 2 bases, with 9 bases sitting between them. Germline values: CDR1 SGHTA, CDR2 FQGNSA. This CDR3 has 14 amino acids. The CDR3 nucleotides are TGTGCCAGCAGCTCCTGGGGGCCCTACAATGAGCAGTTCTTC. This encodes CASSSWGPYNEQFF.

This sequence joins TRBV28 and TRBJ1-3, with D unclear. The CDR3 runs to 13 residues. Trimming took off 5 bases at V and 0 bases at J, with 5 bases between the two ends. CDR1 MDHEN and CDR2 SYDVKM come from the germline V gene. CDR3 DNA: TGTGCCAGCAGTCGCTACTCTGGAAACACCATATATTTT. Protein: CASSRYSGNTIYF.

The chain joins TRBV4-3 to TRBJ2-3, with unresolved D. Trimming removed 6 bases from V and 1 base from J, with 20 bases in between. The CDR3 is made up of 17 amino acids. The germline V gene has CDR1 LGHNA and CDR2 YSLEER. The CDR3 DNA sequence: TGCGCCAGCAGTGCTTCGAGGCACCGTCCAGGCACAGATACGCAGTATTTT. Protein: CASSASRHRPGTDTQYF.

V is TRBV30 and J is TRBJ2-5; D may be TRBD1 (6 bases). The J call may be in error: the DNA end matches TRBJ2-7 better. Germline assignment: CDR1 GTSNPN and CDR2 SVGIG (reference sequence). This CDR3 contains 15 residues. The CDR3 region is CAWSVRRQDPYEQYF. In DNA form, the CDR3 reads TGTGCCTGGAGTGTACGGAGACAGGATCCCTACGAGCAGTACTTC.

The V and J genes are TRBV10-1 and TRBJ2-1, with a possible D match to TRBD2 (5 bases). Germline V gene data show CDR1 as WNHNN and CDR2 as SYGVQD (reference sequence). The CDR3 length is 15 residues. V was trimmed by 8 bases and J by 6 bases, leaving 20 bases between them. CDR3 DNA sequence: TGCGCCAGCCATAGAGGTGCGAGGGAGTGCAATGAGCAGTTCTTC. This codes for CASHRGARECNEQFF.

The chain joins TRBV28 to TRBJ1-2; perhaps TRBD1 as D (5 bases). CDR3 length: 16 residues. Trimming pared 2 bases from V and 0 bases from J, leaving 13 bases between. Germline values: CDR1 MDHEN, CDR2 SYDVKM. Here the CDR3 DNA reads TGTGCCAGCAGTTTAGGAGGGGCGAAGGCTAACTATGGCTACACCTTC. It specifies CASSLGGAKANYGYTF.

This sequence joins TRBV27 and TRBJ2-1; 9 bases map to TRBD2. The germline CDR1 and CDR2 sequences are MNHEY and SMNVEV (reference sequence). V shed 0 bases, J shed 4 bases, and the junction held 1 base outside the gene matches. This CDR3 contains 15 residues. The CDR3, as DNA: TGTGCCAGCAGTTTATCTAGCGGGAGATACAATGAGCAGTTCTTC. Its protein is CASSLSSGRYNEQFF.

This chain connects TRBV4-1 to TRBJ1-5; possible D gene TRBD1, 6 bases. CDR1 is MGHRA and CDR2 is YSYEKL in the germline V gene. Deletions cut 4 bases from V and 5 bases from J, with 24 bases between. The CDR3 totals 18 residues. CDR3 protein: CASSLRGSYREPYQPQHF. The CDR3 DNA is TGCGCCAGCAGCCTAAGAGGAAGCTACAGGGAGCCATATCAGCCCCAGCATTTT.

The chain uses TRBV11-2 and TRBJ2-7; D perhaps matches TRBD2 (5 bases). V was shortened by 5 bases and J by 5 bases, with 16 bases between the two germline ends. CDR1 is SGHAT and CDR2 is FQNNGV in the germline V gene. CDR3 length: 14 residues. As DNA, the CDR3 is TGTGCCAGCAGCAACAGACGGGGTGGCGACGAGCAGTACTTC. Protein product: CASSNRRGGDEQYF. The whole variable domain, remainder taken from reference TRBV11-2 and TRBJ2-7, is EAGVAQSPRYKIIEKRQSVAFWCNPISGHATLYWYQQILGQGPKLLIQFQNNGVVDDSQLPKDRFSAERLKGVDSTLKIQPAKLEDSAVYLCASSNRRGGDEQYFGPGTRLTVT.

V is TRBV7-3 and J is TRBJ2-7; possible D gene TRBD2, 5 bases. Germline CDR1 SGHTA, CDR2 FQGTGA. This CDR3 has 14 residues. The V end was cut by 7 bases, the J end by 0 bases, with 13 bases between. The CDR3 DNA reads as TGTGCCAGCATCATGGACTTGAGCTCCTACGAGCAGTACTTC. It encodes CASIMDLSSYEQYF.

The chain's CDR3 is CASTPQGTGTGELFF. The CDR3 DNA reads as TGCGCCAGCACTCCACAGGGAACCGGCACCGGGGAGCTGTTTTTT. The rearrangement links TRBV5-1 to TRBJ2-2, with a tentative D call TRBD1 (6 bases). The V gene lost 6 bases and the J gene lost 4 bases, with 16 bases spanning the gap. CDR1 and CDR2 (germline): SGHRS, YFSETQ. CDR3 length: 15 amino acids.

The chain carries TRBV27 and TRBJ1-1, with D perhaps TRBD1 (6 bases). The CDR3 extends over 14 amino acids. Germline CDR1 is MNHEY and CDR2 is SMNVEV (reference sequence). V was pared by 7 bases and J by 0 bases, with 12 bases between. CDR3 in amino acids: CASNRTGLNTEAFF. The DNA of the CDR3 is TGTGCCAGCAATAGAACAGGGTTGAACACTGAAGCTTTCTTT.

This clone has a handful of counts. The chain has TRBV27 and TRBJ1-5; D is possibly TRBD1 (6 bases). The CDR3 spans 15 residues. V dropped 4 bases and J dropped 4 bases, with 14 bases sitting between them. Germline CDR1 reads MNHEY; CDR2 reads SMNVEV (reference sequence). CDR3 in amino acids: CASSYKQGSNQPQHF. The CDR3, as DNA: TGTGCCAGCAGTTACAAACAGGGTTCAAATCAGCCCCAGCATTTT.

The CDR3 DNA reads TGTGCCAGCAGCTTAGCCCCAGACACCGGGGTGGGCAATGAGCAGTTCTTC. Translation: CASSLAPDTGVGNEQFF. The chain uses TRBV7-8 and TRBJ2-1; the D gene is possibly TRBD2 (5 bases). Trimming took 0 bases from V and 6 from J, leaving 18 bases between them. The CDR3 consists of 17 residues. Germline CDR1 reads SGHVS; CDR2 reads FQNEAQ.

The genes are TRBV27 and TRBJ2-1; TRBD1 aligns across 10 bases. V was clipped by 5 bases and J by 6 bases; unmatched bases: 13. The CDR3 runs 17 residues. CDR1 is MNHEY, CDR2 SMNVEV, per germline (reference sequence). The CDR3 loop reads CASSPKGRDRGFNEQFF. As DNA, the CDR3 is TGTGCCAGCAGTCCAAAAGGCCGGGACAGGGGATTCAATGAGCAGTTCTTC.

This rearrangement joins TRBV14 to TRBJ2-2, with D tentatively TRBD2 (6 bases). Trimming cost V 4 bases and J 6 bases, with 15 bases left between them. This CDR3 has 15 amino acids. The germline V gene has CDR1 SGHDN and CDR2 FVKESK. DNA for the CDR3: TGTGCCAGCAGCCCTCAGGGAGGAGTGGCCGGGGAGCTGTTTTTT. Its translation: CASSPQGGVAGELFF. The full variable domain, with the rest looked up from reference TRBV14 and TRBJ2-2, is EAGVTQFPSHSVIEKGQTVTLRCDPISGHDNLYWYRRVMGKEIKFLLHFVKESKQDESGMPNNRFLAERTGGTYSTLKVQPAELEDSGVYFCASSPQGGVAGELFFGEGSRLTVL.